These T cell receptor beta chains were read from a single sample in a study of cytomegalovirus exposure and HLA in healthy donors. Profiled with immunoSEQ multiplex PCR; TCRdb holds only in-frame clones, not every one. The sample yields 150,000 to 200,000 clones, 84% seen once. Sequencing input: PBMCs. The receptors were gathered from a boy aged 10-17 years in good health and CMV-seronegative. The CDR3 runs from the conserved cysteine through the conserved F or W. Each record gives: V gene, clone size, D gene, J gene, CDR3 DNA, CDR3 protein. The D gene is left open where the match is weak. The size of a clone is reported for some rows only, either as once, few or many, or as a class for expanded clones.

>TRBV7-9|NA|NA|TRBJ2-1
TGTGCCAGCAGCCCCCGGGATAGATACTCTGTAAATGAGCAGTTCTTC
CASSPRDRYSVNEQFF
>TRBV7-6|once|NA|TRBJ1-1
TGTGCCAGCAGTTCGACCAGGGGTTCACTTGAAGCTTTCTTT
CASSSTRGSLEAFF
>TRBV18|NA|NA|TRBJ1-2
TGTGCCAGCTCACCGATTGTTCGGGGTACTGGCGGCTACACCTTC
CASSPIVRGTGGYTF
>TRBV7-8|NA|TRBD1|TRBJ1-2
TGTGCCAGCAGCACCCGGCCAGGGGGCTATGGCTACACCTTC
CASSTRPGGYGYTF
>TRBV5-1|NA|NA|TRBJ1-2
TGCGCCAGCAGCTTGTTCACAGCCCAAACAGCCCATGGCTACACCTTC
CASSLFTAQTAHGYTF
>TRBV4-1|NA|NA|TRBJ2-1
TGCGCCAGCAGCCACTCCGGGACAACCTACAATGAGCAGTTCTTC
CASSHSGTTYNEQFF
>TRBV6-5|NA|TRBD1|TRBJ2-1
TGTGCCAGCAGGCCGGACAGGGCCCACAATGAGCAGTTCTTC
CASRPDRAHNEQFF
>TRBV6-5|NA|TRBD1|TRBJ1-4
TGTGCCAGCAGTTACGGGACAGGATTTAATGAAAAACTGTTTTTT
CASSYGTGFNEKLFF
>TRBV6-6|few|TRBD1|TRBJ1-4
TGTGCCAGCAGCCCCAGCGACAGGGAGGAACTGTTTTTT
CASSPSDREELFF
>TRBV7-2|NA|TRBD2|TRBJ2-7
TGTGCCAGCAGCTTAGTTACTAGCGGGTACGAGCAGTACTTC
CASSLVTSGYEQYF
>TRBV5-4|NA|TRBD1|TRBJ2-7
TGTGCCAGCAGCTTAGAAGGACAGGGTCGCGAGCAGTACTTC
CASSLEGQGREQYF
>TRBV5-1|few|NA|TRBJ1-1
TGCGCCAGCAGCATAGAAAGGGGGGGCCGTACTGAAGCTTTCTTT
CASSIERGGRTEAFF
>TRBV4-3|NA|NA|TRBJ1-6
TGCGCCAGCAGCTTGACTTTGAGCTCCTATAATTCACCCCTCCACTTT
CASSLTLSSYNSPLHF
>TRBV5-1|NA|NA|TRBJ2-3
TGCGCCAGCAGCTTGGCTTGGAGTCATGATACGCAGTATTTT
CASSLAWSHDTQYF
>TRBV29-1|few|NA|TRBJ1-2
TGCAGCGTTGGGGCCCCAGGGGAGAGTGGCTACACCTTC
CSVGAPGESGYTF
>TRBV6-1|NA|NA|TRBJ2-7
TGTGCCAGCAGTGAAGCGCGCCTGACCTACGAGCAGTACTTC
CASSEARLTYEQYF
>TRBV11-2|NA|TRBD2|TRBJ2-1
TGTGCCAGCAGCAAATTTCTAGCGGGAGGCCCGAGCTCCTACAATGAGCAGTTCTTC
CASSKFLAGGPSSYNEQFF
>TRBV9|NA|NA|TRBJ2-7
TGTGCCAGCAGCCTCCACTTGCAGTCGGGGGAGCAGTACTTC
CASSLHLQSGEQYF
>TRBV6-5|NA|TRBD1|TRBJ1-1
TGTGCCAGCAGTTCGGGACAGGGTTTAACCACTGAAGCTTTCTTT
CASSSGQGLTTEAFF
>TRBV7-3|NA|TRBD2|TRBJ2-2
TGTGCCAGCAGCTTAAATCCCAGCGGGGTTTCCGGGGAGCTGTTTTTT
CASSLNPSGVSGELFF
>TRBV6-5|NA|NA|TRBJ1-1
TGTGCCAGCAGATTAACACCCGATCTGAACACTGAAGCTTTCTTT
CASRLTPDLNTEAFF
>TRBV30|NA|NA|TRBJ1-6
TGTGCCTGGAGTGGGAGCAGGGTAAATTCACCCCTCCACTTT
CAWSGSRVNSPLHF
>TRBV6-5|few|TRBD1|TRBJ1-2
TGTGCCAGCAGCCGACAGGGGCGGGATGGCTACACCTTC
CASSRQGRDGYTF
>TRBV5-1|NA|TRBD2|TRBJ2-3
TGCGCCAGCAGTTTTACCCGTCTAGCGGGAGGCACAGATACGCAGTATTTT
CASSFTRLAGGTDTQYF
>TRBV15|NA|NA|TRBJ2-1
TGTGCCACCAGCAGAGAAACACAGGGCTACAATGAGCAGTTCTTC
CATSRETQGYNEQFF
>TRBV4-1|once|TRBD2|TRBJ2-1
TGCGCCCGATGGACTAGCGGCAATGAGCAGTTCTTC
CARWTSGNEQFF
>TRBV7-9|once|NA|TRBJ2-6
TGTGCCAGCAGCTTAGGCAGCGTCTCTGGGGCCAACGTCCTGACTTTC
CASSLGSVSGANVLTF
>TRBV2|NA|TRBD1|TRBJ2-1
TGTGCCAGCATGGAGATACAGGGGCGCAATGAGCAGTTCTTC
CASMEIQGRNEQFF
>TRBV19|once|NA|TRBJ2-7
TGTGCCAGTAGCCCGACGGCTCGGGGGAAAATGTGGGAGCAGTACTTC
CASSPTARGKMWEQYF
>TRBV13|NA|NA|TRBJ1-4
TGTGCCAGCAGCTTAAGCGATGAAAAACTGTTTTTT
CASSLSDEKLFF
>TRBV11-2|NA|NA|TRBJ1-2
TGTGCCAGCAGCTTAGAATCCCAGTTAAGGAGAGGAGGCTACACCTTC
CASSLESQLRRGGYTF
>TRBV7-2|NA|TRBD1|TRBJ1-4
TGTGCCAGCAGCCCCGGGACAGGGTCTGAAAAACTGTTTTTT
CASSPGTGSEKLFF
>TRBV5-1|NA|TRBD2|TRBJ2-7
TGCGCCACGAAAACGGGACTAGCGGGAGGGTCGTACGAGCAGTACTTC
CATKTGLAGGSYEQYF
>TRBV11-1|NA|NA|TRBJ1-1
TGTGCCAGCAGCGCAACAAACAGGGCTACTGAAGCTTTCTTT
CASSATNRATEAFF
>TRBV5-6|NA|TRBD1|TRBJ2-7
TGTGCCAGCAGCTGGACAGGGGGCGAGCAGTACTTC
CASSWTGGEQYF
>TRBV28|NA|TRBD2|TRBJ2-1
TGTGCCAGCAGTTTATACCCGAGACTAGCGGGTGTGAGCTCCTACAATGAGCAGTTCTTC
CASSLYPRLAGVSSYNEQFF
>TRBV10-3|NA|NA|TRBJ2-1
TGTGCCATCAGCGGAGGATCTTACGATGAGCAGTTCTTC
CAISGGSYDEQFF
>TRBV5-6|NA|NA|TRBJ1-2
TGTGCCAGCAGCTCCCAAGCAGGCTTCGGCGGCTACACCTTC
CASSSQAGFGGYTF
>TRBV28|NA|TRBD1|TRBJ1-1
TGTGCCAGCAGCCACAGACCCCACAGGGGAGATAACACTGAAGCTTTCTTT
CASSHRPHRGDNTEAFF
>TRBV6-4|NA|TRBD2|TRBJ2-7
TGTGCCAGCAGTGACTCTGGCGGGAGCAACGAGCAGTACTTC
CASSDSGGSNEQYF
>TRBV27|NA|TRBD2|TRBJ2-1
TGTGCCAGCAGTTGGACTAGTGCTGCTGAGCAGTTCTTC
CASSWTSAAEQFF
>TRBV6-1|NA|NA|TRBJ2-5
TGTGCCAGCAGATTCAGGGCTATCGACCAAGAGACCCAGTACTTC
CASRFRAIDQETQYF
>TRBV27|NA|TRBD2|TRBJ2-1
TGTGCCAGCAGTTTATTGTTAGCGGGAGACTCCTACAATGAGCAGTTCTTC
CASSLLLAGDSYNEQFF
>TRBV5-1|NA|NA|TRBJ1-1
TGCGCCAGCAGCGTGAGCAGGGTGAACACTGAAGCTTTCTTT
CASSVSRVNTEAFF
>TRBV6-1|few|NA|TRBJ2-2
TGTGCCAGCAGCTGGCTGGGGGCGGCCGGGGAGCTGTTTTTT
CASSWLGAAGELFF
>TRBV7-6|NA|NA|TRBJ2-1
TGTGCCAGCAGCTTACAGGGGTCCTCATCCTACAATGAGCAGTTCTTC
CASSLQGSSSYNEQFF
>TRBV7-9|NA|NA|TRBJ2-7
TGTGCCAGCAGCTTTGGGCAGATCGAGCAGTACTTC
CASSFGQIEQYF
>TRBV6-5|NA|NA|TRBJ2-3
TGTGCCAGCAGTTACGGGGGGGGCCGGGGGGATACGCAGTATTTT
CASSYGGGRGDTQYF
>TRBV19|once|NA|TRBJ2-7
TGTGCCAGTAGTCCAGGGCTCACCTACGAGCAGTACTTC
CASSPGLTYEQYF
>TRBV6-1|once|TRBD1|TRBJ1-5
TGTGCCAGCAGTGACCTTAGCCGGGACAGGGTAGTTCGCAATCAGCCCCAGCATTTT
CASSDLSRDRVVRNQPQHF
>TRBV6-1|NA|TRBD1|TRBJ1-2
TGTGCCAGCAAGGAAGGGGGGACAGGTCTCTATGGCTACACCTTC
CASKEGGTGLYGYTF
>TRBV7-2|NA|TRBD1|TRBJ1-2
TGTGCCAGCAGCTACGACAGGGCAAATACCTTC
CASSYDRANTF
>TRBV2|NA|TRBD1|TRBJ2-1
TGTGCCAGCAGGAAGGAGACAGGGGCTAAATATGAGCAGTTCTTC
CASRKETGAKYEQFF
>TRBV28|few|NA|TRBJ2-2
TGTGCCAGCAGCCCGCCAGGTACCGGGGAGCTGTTTTTT
CASSPPGTGELFF
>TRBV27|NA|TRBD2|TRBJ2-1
TGTGCCAGCAGTTTTCGTACTAGCGGACCAACCCGGCGTGGTGAGCAGTTCTTC
CASSFRTSGPTRRGEQFF